This T cell receptor (beta chain) emerged from a study of blood T cell repertoires in COVID-19. The overall study: Nucleic acid was either cDNA or gDNA, and it came from T cells, B-cell-depleted T cells, or PBMCs.

Method: immunoSEQ multiplex PCR; TCRdb's copy keeps in-frame clones and lacks some. This table holds roughly 150,000 clones, more than 65% found once. V was clipped by 5 bases and J by 4 bases, with 23 bases between them. This CDR3 spans 17 amino acids. Per the germline V gene, CDR1 is MNHEY and CDR2 is SVGEGT. The sequence was collected from a woman between 40 and 50 years old with acute COVID-19. The material sequenced was PBMCs or T cells enriched from blood (not recorded which). The chain links TRBV6-2 or TRBV6-3 to TRBJ1-1, with a weak D call TRBD1 (6 bases). The DNA of the CDR3 is TGTGCCAGCAGTCTGGGACCGGTCTACAGGGTAGGCACTGAAGCTTTCTTT. Encoded protein: CASSLGPVYRVGTEAFF.